This entry is about one TCR beta chain. The antigen is undetermined. CDR1 and CDR2 (germline): SGHTA, FQGNSA. V lost 2 bases and J lost 4; bases outside the gene matches: 3. The length of the CDR3 is 15 residues. The PCR ran on 60 Vbeta and 13 Jbeta primers. Using immunoSEQ multiplex PCR, the repertoire was profiled, and TCRdb retains in-frame clones only, with some absent. Counted here are 84,000 or so clones, 65% to 85% occurring once; the ten biggest clones make up over 3%. In nominal health when sampled, donors likely had unrecorded immune exposures nonetheless. These data come from a study of cytomegalovirus exposure and HLA in healthy donors. Study summary: As released early, the data held some 85 million unique TCRs from HLA-typed donors.

Study findings and constraints: Later, TCR association rates were found to vary by HLA locus, highest for DRB1 and lowest for HLA-C. Association of approximately 18,000 TCR beta sequences with HLA alleles was found at 0.05 false discovery rate in a later analysis.

The rearrangement joins TRBV7-2 to TRBJ2-1, with TRBD2 matching over 9 bases. Sequencing input: PBMCs. The TCR comes from a man aged 50 to 60 in good health and CMV-seronegative. The CDR3 region has the DNA TGTGCCAGCAGCTTAACTAGCGGGCGATACAATGAGCAGTTCTTC. This translates into CASSLTSGRYNEQFF.